What follows is one T cell receptor beta chain and its context. What it recognizes is unknown. Compared with germline, one end of the junction differs, possibly owing to a read error. Germline-derived CDR1 and CDR2 are DFQATT and SNEGSKA (reference sequence). The CDR3 sequence is 19 residues long. The data originate from a study of post-analysis software for immune sequencing data. Study conclusions and caveats: Co-batched samples clustered tightly together by F measure. Patients showed TRBV5-6, TRBV5-1 and TRBV20-1 among several TRBV segments more frequent than in controls. Diversity measured as normalized Chao1 was significantly lower in multiple sclerosis patients than in controls.

Built from TCR beta cDNA, the libraries had unique molecular identifiers in them. A single record per CDR3 protein comes from TCRdb applying MiXCR to the PCR reads. The table has roughly 800,000 distinct CDR3 sequences, 46% seen once. The source of this sequence is a girl aged 5-17 years with multiple sclerosis. Sequenced sample: blood. V is TRBV20-1 and J is TRBJ2-1; 9 bases align to TRBD2. The CDR3 here is CSTRDWMAGGPTGYNEQFF. The CDR3 DNA is TGCAGTACTAGAGATTGGATGGCGGGAGGGCCAACGGGGTACAATGAGCAGTTCTTC.